This is a list of T cell receptor beta chains from one sample in a study of blood T cells in healthy people across ages. Each CDR3 protein is one row after TCRdb ran MiXCR on the 5' RACE reads. The table shows about 1.8 million distinct CDR3 sequences, with 49% occurring only once. Sequenced: blood. These receptors came from a woman in her thirties or forties in good health. Both conserved end residues are part of each CDR3. D genes are given only for firm matches. Where a row states a size, it is once, few, many or the class of an expanded clone; other rows omit it.

TRBV6-5	.	TRBJ2-6	.	TGTGCCAGCAGTTACTCAGATTTGTACTCTGGGGCCAACGTCCTGACTTTC	CASSYSDLYSGANVLTF
TRBV7-2	.	TRBJ1-2	.	TGTGCCAGCAGCTTACAGCTTAACTATGGCTACACCTTC	CASSLQLNYGYTF
TRBV24-1	TRBD1	TRBJ2-6	.	TGTGCCACCAGTGGGGGACAGGGAAACTCTGGGGCCAACGTCCTGACTTTC	CATSGGQGNSGANVLTF
TRBV7-9	.	TRBJ2-3	few	TGTGCCAGCAGCCCCGTAGGGCCCACAGATACGCAGTATTTT	CASSPVGPTDTQYF
TRBV15	TRBD1	TRBJ2-5	.	TGTGCCACCAGCAACTTGATTAACCGGGACAGATTTTTACAAGAGACCCAGTACTTC	CATSNLINRDRFLQETQYF
TRBV14	TRBD2	TRBJ2-7	.	TGTGCCAGCAGCTCAACCGCCGGGGGGACCTACGAGCAGTACTTC	CASSSTAGGTYEQYF
TRBV12-3/TRBV12-4	.	TRBJ1-6	few	TGTGCCAGCAGTTTATCAGGGAGTAATTCACCCCTCCACTTT	CASSLSGSNSPLHF
TRBV3-1	TRBD1	TRBJ1-6	.	TGTGCCAGCAGCCGACAGGGAGGAAGTTCACCCCTCCACTTT	CASSRQGGSSPLHF
TRBV20-1	.	TRBJ2-5	many	TGCAGTGCTAGAGGGGTTGAGGGAAGAGGAGAGACCCAGTACTTC	CSARGVEGRGETQYF
TRBV7-8	.	TRBJ1-1	.	TGTGCCAGCAGTTTAGTGGTTGGGAACACTGAAGCTTTCTTT	CASSLVVGNTEAFF
TRBV9	TRBD2	TRBJ2-5	.	TGTGCCAGCAGCGTTGGGGTAGCGGGGGTCCTCCAAGAGACCCAGTACTTC	CASSVGVAGVLQETQYF
TRBV20-1	.	TRBJ2-5	.	TGCAGTGCTAGAGTGGACAGGGTATCGCGGGAGCAGTACTTC	CSARVDRVSREQYF
TRBV2	.	TRBJ2-5	.	TGTGCCAGCAACGTGGACCGGGGGGAGACCCAGTACTTC	CASNVDRGETQYF
TRBV4-3	.	TRBJ2-6	.	TGCGCCAGCAGCCAAGATGCCCCTCGGTGGGGACGGAACTCTGGGGCCAACGTCCTGACTTTC	CASSQDAPRWGRNSGANVLTF
TRBV4-2	.	TRBJ1-1	few	TGTGCCAGCAGCCAAGTGACGGGGGCGGTAGGCACTGAAGCTTTCTTT	CASSQVTGAVGTEAFF
TRBV20-1	TRBD1	TRBJ2-7	.	TGCAGTGCCAGATCCGGGACAGCCATCTCCTACGAGCAGTACTTC	CSARSGTAISYEQYF
TRBV7-2	TRBD2	TRBJ2-4	.	TGTGCCAGCTCCTATGAGCGGGGGTCCCCAAGGGCCAAAAACATTCAGTACTTC	CASSYERGSPRAKNIQYF
TRBV7-2	.	TRBJ1-2	many	TGTGCCAGCAGCTTAGTTTTAGGGGGGGCATCAAACTATGGCTACACCTTC	CASSLVLGGASNYGYTF
TRBV12-3/TRBV12-4	.	TRBJ2-7	.	TGTGCCAGCAGTTTAGGGACCCCCAGGTACGAGCAGTACTTC	CASSLGTPRYEQYF
TRBV3-1	.	TRBJ2-1	.	TGTGCCAGCAGCTTTACAAGATCCACCCTCAATGAGCAGTTCTTC	CASSFTRSTLNEQFF
TRBV25-1	.	TRBJ2-7	.	TGTCCCAGCAGTGGTCCGGGACGTTCCAACTACGAGCAGTACTTC	CPSSGPGRSNYEQYF
TRBV25-1	.	TRBJ2-1	.	TGTGCCAGCACCTGGGGGGGGCGCGGTGAGCAGTTCTTC	CASTWGGRGEQFF
TRBV6-5	.	TRBJ2-6	.	TGTGCCAGCAGTTACGATCCACTACCGGCCAACGTCCTGACTTTC	CASSYDPLPANVLTF
TRBV28	.	TRBJ2-5	.	TGTGCCAGCGGGTTGGAGGGTGGAGAGACCCAGTACTTC	CASGLEGGETQYF
TRBV15	TRBD1	TRBJ2-5	.	TGTGCCACCAGCAGATCAGGGGGCGCGTTCGAGACCCAGTACTTC	CATSRSGGAFETQYF
TRBV27	.	TRBJ2-5	few	TGTGCCAGCAGTACCTCGGTAGTAGATCAAGAGACCCAGTACTTC	CASSTSVVDQETQYF
TRBV25-1	TRBD1	TRBJ1-5	.	TGTGCCAGCAGCAAGGGACAGGGCGATCAGCCCCAGCATTTT	CASSKGQGDQPQHF
TRBV27	TRBD2	TRBJ2-3	few	TGTGCCAGCAGTTTAATGACGGGGGGGGAAGGTACGCAGTATTTT	CASSLMTGGEGTQYF
TRBV5-1	.	TRBJ2-3	.	TGCGCCAGCAGCTTTGGCCCCGGGCAGGGTGTGGATACGCAGTATTTT	CASSFGPGQGVDTQYF
TRBV6-2/TRBV6-3	TRBD1	TRBJ2-7	few	TGTGCCAGCAGTTCCCGACAGGGGTTCTCCTACGAGCAGTACTTC	CASSSRQGFSYEQYF
TRBV6-5	TRBD1	TRBJ2-1	.	TGTGCCAGCAGAGACAGGGCCCAATTGAGGAATGAGCAGTTCTTC	CASRDRAQLRNEQFF
TRBV7-2	.	TRBJ1-2	.	TGTGCCAGCAGCCCACAGGCAGGGGCTAACTATGGCTACACCTTC	CASSPQAGANYGYTF
TRBV5-1	.	TRBJ2-5	few	TGCGCCAGCAGCTTTGGGACTCTCTCGGGTGAGACCCAGTACTTC	CASSFGTLSGETQYF
TRBV5-5	.	TRBJ2-7	.	TGTGCCAGCAGCGGAGGACAGAACGAGCAGTACTTC	CASSGGQNEQYF
TRBV27	.	TRBJ1-2	few	TGTGCCAGCAGCCGAATAAACAGCGATTTGGATGGCTACACCTTC	CASSRINSDLDGYTF
TRBV4-2	.	TRBJ1-1	.	TGTGCCAGCAGCCAAGGGATACAGGGTAGGGGTTTAAACACTGAAGCTTTCTTT	CASSQGIQGRGLNTEAFF
TRBV10-3	TRBD2	TRBJ2-4	.	TGTGCCATCAGTGATTCTAGCGGGGATAAAAACATTCAGTACTTC	CAISDSSGDKNIQYF
TRBV28	.	TRBJ1-2	.	TGTGGCAGCATGGTGCAAGAAGACTATGGCTACACCTTC	CGSMVQEDYGYTF
TRBV2	TRBD1	TRBJ2-5	.	TGTGCCAGCAGCGGAAGGGGGCAGGGGGAGACCCAGTACTTC	CASSGRGQGETQYF
TRBV7-2	TRBD2	TRBJ2-7	few	TGTGCCAGCAGCTTAGTCGCGGGGGAGGCCTACGAGCAGTACTTC	CASSLVAGEAYEQYF
TRBV20-1	TRBD1	TRBJ2-3	few	TGCAGTGCTAGCTCGATCGGTGGCAGGGGGAGCACAGATACGCAGTATTTT	CSASSIGGRGSTDTQYF
TRBV20-1	TRBD2	TRBJ2-1	.	TGCAGTGCTAGAGAATCGGGGGGGCCATACAATGAGCAGTTCTTC	CSARESGGPYNEQFF
TRBV27	.	TRBJ1-1	few	TGTGCCAGCAGTTTATACGGCAGAAACACTGAAGCTTTCTTT	CASSLYGRNTEAFF
TRBV6-2/TRBV6-3	.	TRBJ1-2	.	TGTGCCAGCAGTTACGTCAGGGGTGGCTACACCTTC	CASSYVRGGYTF
TRBV9	.	TRBJ2-3	.	TGTGCCAGCAGCGTAAGGCTTTGGGGCAGCGCAGATACGCAGTATTTT	CASSVRLWGSADTQYF
TRBV10-3	.	TRBJ2-3	.	TGTGCCATCAGTCAGTCCCAGGGCGGCGCAGATACGCAGTATTTT	CAISQSQGGADTQYF
TRBV9	.	TRBJ1-4	.	TGTGCCAGCAGCGTAGGGGGAACTAATGAAAAACTGTTTTTT	CASSVGGTNEKLFF
TRBV12-3/TRBV12-4	TRBD1	TRBJ2-1	.	TGTGCCAGCAGTTTTTCCTTCCCCGGGACAGGGTTGAATGAGCAGTTCTTC	CASSFSFPGTGLNEQFF
TRBV9	.	TRBJ2-1	few	TGTGCCAGCAGCGTAATTGTTGGGACTCCGGAGTTCTTC	CASSVIVGTPEFF
TRBV7-2	.	TRBJ1-5	.	TGTGCCAGCAGCTTTGGTATCGATCAGCCCCAGCATTTT	CASSFGIDQPQHF
TRBV21-1	.	TRBJ1-4	.	TGTGCCAGCAGCAAAGGAAAGGGTGGATACGAAAAACTGTTTTTT	CASSKGKGGYEKLFF
TRBV6-2/TRBV6-3	.	TRBJ2-5	.	TGTGCCAGCAGTTACAGTGTTGTAGGGGAGACCCAGTACTTC	CASSYSVVGETQYF
TRBV27	TRBD2	TRBJ2-5	few	TGTGCCAGCAGTTACCGGGGGACTACCCGCCCCCCCACGAAGGAGACCCAGTACTTC	CASSYRGTTRPPTKETQYF
TRBV20-1	TRBD2	TRBJ2-6	.	TGCAGTGCTGACGCGGGGGGGACTGGGGCCAACGTCCTGACTTTC	CSADAGGTGANVLTF
TRBV7-3	TRBD1	TRBJ2-5	.	TGTGCCAGCAGCCACAGCCAGGGGGCCACAGAGACCCAGTACTTC	CASSHSQGATETQYF
TRBV6-1	.	TRBJ2-6	.	TGTGCCAGCAGTGAGGTTTTAGCGATCTCTGGGGCCAACGTCCTGACTTTC	CASSEVLAISGANVLTF
TRBV2	TRBD2	TRBJ2-1	.	TGTGCCAGCAGCGGACTAGAGCGGGAGCCTATAGTGGAGCAGTTCTTC	CASSGLEREPIVEQFF
TRBV5-1	.	TRBJ1-4	.	TGCGCCAGCAGCTGGACAGCCCCGGCAACTAATGAAAAACTGTTTTTT	CASSWTAPATNEKLFF
TRBV29-1	.	TRBJ1-2	.	TGCAGCGTTCAGAGGAACTATGGCTACACCTTC	CSVQRNYGYTF